What follows are 12 T cell receptor beta chains derived from one specimen sequenced in a study of blood T cell repertoires in COVID-19. TCRdb's table, derived via immunoSEQ multiplex PCR, lists solely in-frame clones and lacks some. The table has about 250,000 clones, more than 75% seen once; the top ten hold around a sixth. The sequencing input was PBMCs or T cells enriched from blood (not recorded which). Receptors originate from a young man who had recovered from COVID-19.

The chain combines TRBV28 with TRBJ1-2; D might be TRBD1 (6 bases). The CDR3 consists of 15 residues. V gave up 7 bases and J gave up 0 bases, with 15 bases separating them. The germline gives CDR1 MDHEN, CDR2 SYDVKM. The CDR3 sequence: CASNTNHRANYGYTF. DNA for the CDR3: TGTGCCAGCAACACAAATCACAGGGCTAACTATGGCTACACCTTC.

The V gene is TRBV5-1, the J gene TRBJ2-1; possibly TRBD1 for D (5 bases). Germline V gene lookup returns CDR1 SGHRS and CDR2 YFSETQ. The CDR3 extends over 16 amino acids. The V end was cut by 4 bases, the J end by 1 base, with 15 bases between. In nucleotides, the CDR3 is TGCGCCAGCAGCCCCCGCGTTGGGGCATCCTACAATGAGCAGTTCTTC. Its protein product is CASSPRVGASYNEQFF.

The chain links TRBV6-1 to TRBJ1-1, with unresolved D. Germline V CDR1 and CDR2: MNHNS, SASEGT. With 4 bases removed from V and 9 bases from J, the gap between germline ends came to 27 bases. The CDR3 length is 17 residues. CDR3 bases: TGTGCCAGCAGTGCATCGCCGGGAGCATCGGCCTCTGAAAAAGCTTTCTTT. This sequence encodes CASSASPGASASEKAFF.

Here the CDR3 DNA reads TGCGCCAGCAGCCCACTCCAGGGGTCTTACTATGGCTACACCTTC. The encoded protein is CASSPLQGSYYGYTF. The chain has TRBV5-1 and TRBJ1-2; D possibly corresponds to TRBD1 (6 bases). Germline-derived CDR1 and CDR2 are SGHRS and YFSETQ. There are 15 residues in the CDR3. Between the trimmed V and J ends, which lost 4 bases and 3 bases, there was a span of 16 bases. Based on the CDR3 plus reference TRBV5-1 and TRBJ1-2, the full variable domain is KAGVTQTPRYLIKTRGQQVTLSCSPISGHRSVSWYQQTPGQGLQFLFEYFSETQRNKGNFPGRFSGRQFSNSRSEMNVSTLELGDSALYLCASSPLQGSYYGYTFGSGTRLTVV.

The J gene is TRBJ1-3, the V gene TRBV5-8, with 8 bases matching TRBD1. V lost 4 bases, J lost 2 bases, and 2 bases stayed unmatched. The CDR3 has 14 amino acids. CDR1 and CDR2 (germline): SGHTS, YDEGEE. The CDR3 DNA reads as TGTGCCAGCAGCCAGGGACAGGCTGGAAACACCATATATTTT. Translated, it gives CASSQGQAGNTIYF.

The chain combines TRBV29-1 with TRBJ1-4; perhaps TRBD1 as D (5 bases). V lost 4 bases and J 8 bases, leaving 29 bases between the germline ends. This CDR3 comprises 18 residues. Germline values: CDR1 SQVTM, CDR2 ANQGSEA. The CDR3 DNA is TGCAGCGTTGGGGGGGGACCAACTGAAGATCCACGTAGGGAAAAACTGTTTTTT. Translating gives CSVGGGPTEDPRREKLFF.

The rearrangement uses TRBV3-1 (or the pseudogene TRBV3-2) and TRBJ1-2; D ambiguous. V gave up 3 bases and J gave up 8 bases, with 13 bases separating them. The CDR3 spans 13 residues. CDR1 is LGHDT and CDR2 is YNNKEL in the germline V gene (reference sequence). The CDR3 loop is CASSQLASGGYTF. As DNA, the CDR3 is TGTGCCAGCAGCCAGTTAGCCAGTGGGGGCTACACCTTC.

The gene calls are TRBV11-3 and TRBJ1-5, with D maybe TRBD1 (5 bases). Per germline, CDR1 SGHNT and CDR2 YENEEA. Trimming took 5 bases from V and 6 from J, leaving 11 bases between them. The CDR3 length is 13 residues. CDR3 in amino acids: CASSPGRGQPQHF. The CDR3 DNA is TGTGCCAGCAGCCCAGGGAGGGGTCAGCCCCAGCATTTT.

This chain connects TRBV4-2 to TRBJ2-5; 8 bases are shared with TRBD1. CDR1 and CDR2 from the germline V gene are LGHNA and YNFKEQ. After removal of 0 bases from V and 5 bases from J, the junction contained 8 bases not matched to a gene. CDR3 length: 16 amino acids. CDR3 residues: CASSQDLAGGYETQYF. The CDR3 DNA follows: TGTGCCAGCAGCCAAGATCTGGCAGGGGGCTACGAGACCCAGTACTTC.

The genes are TRBV27 and TRBJ1-2; 7 bases are shared with TRBD1. CDR1 is MNHEY and CDR2 is SMNVEV in the germline V gene (reference sequence). The CDR3 runs to 16 residues. The J segment lost 3 bases and the V segment lost 8 bases, leaving 15 bases of the junction unmatched. The CDR3 DNA follows: TGTGCCAGCCGTCCTCCTCACAGGGGAGTGGACTATGGCTACACCTTC. Translating it yields CASRPPHRGVDYGYTF.

As for this clone: This sample also contains other DNA sequences that code for the same CDR3. This chain links TRBV10-3 with TRBJ1-5; D is undetermined. Deletions cut 5 bases from V and 5 bases from J, with 7 bases between. Germline V gene lookup returns CDR1 ENHRY and CDR2 SYGVKD. This CDR3 is 12 amino acids long. CDR3 sequence reads: CAISKEDQPQHF. Written as DNA, the CDR3 is TGTGCCATCAGTAAGGAGGATCAGCCCCAGCATTTT.

As regards this clone: One end of the junction is discordant with germline, which a read error may explain. V and J are TRBV28 and TRBJ2-1, with D unresolved. Germline V gives CDR1 MDHEN, CDR2 SYDVKM. The CDR3 covers 14 residues. DNA for the CDR3: TGTGCCAGCAGGTTATTTCGACAAAACAATGAGCAGTTCTTC. This gives the protein CASRLFRQNNEQFF.